This T cell receptor (beta chain) stems from a study of blood T cell repertoires in COVID-19. Study details: Some COVID-19 samples were acute and others convalescent; all came from the United States, Italy and Spain. Sources were T cells, B-cell-depleted T cells, or PBMCs; the material itself was cDNA or gDNA.

CDR1 is SGHVS, CDR2 FNYEAQ, per germline. The CDR3 covers 15 residues. V was clipped by 1 base and J by 1 base, with 10 bases between them. Authors' data handling: Nucleated cell counts were estimated from reference gene primer amplification. Sequencing used immunoSEQ multiplex PCR; TCRdb keeps in-frame clones, though not all of them. The DNA gave D and trimming, while V, J and clone size come from that table. The sample yields 84,000 or so clones, approximately 79% seen once. J is TRBJ1-1 and V is TRBV7-6; D is possibly TRBD1 (6 bases). This TCR was sampled from a man between 65 and 85 years old with acute or convalescent COVID-19. The sequencing input was peripheral blood. CDR3 protein: CASSLVPGANTEAFF. The CDR3 DNA is TGTGCCAGCAGCTTAGTTCCAGGGGCGAACACTGAAGCTTTCTTT.